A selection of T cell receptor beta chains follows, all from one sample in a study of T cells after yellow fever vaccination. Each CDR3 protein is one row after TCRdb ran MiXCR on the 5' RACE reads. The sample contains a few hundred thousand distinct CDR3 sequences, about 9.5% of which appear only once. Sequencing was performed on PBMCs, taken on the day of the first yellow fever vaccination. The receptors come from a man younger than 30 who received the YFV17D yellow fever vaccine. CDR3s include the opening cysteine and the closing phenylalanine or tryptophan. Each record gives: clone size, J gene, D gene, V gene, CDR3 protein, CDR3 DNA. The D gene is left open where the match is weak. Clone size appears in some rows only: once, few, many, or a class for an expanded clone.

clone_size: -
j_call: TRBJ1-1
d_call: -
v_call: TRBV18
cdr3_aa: CASSPSERTEAFF
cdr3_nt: TGTGCCAGCTCACCATCTGAGAGGACTGAAGCTTTCTTT

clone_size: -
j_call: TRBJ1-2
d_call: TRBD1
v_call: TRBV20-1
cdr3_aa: CSARQGWGSNYGYTF
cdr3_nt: TGCAGTGCCAGACAGGGTTGGGGGAGCAACTATGGCTACACCTTC

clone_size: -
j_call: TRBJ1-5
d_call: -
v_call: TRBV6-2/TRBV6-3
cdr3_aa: CASSYRAGGNQPQHF
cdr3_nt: TGTGCCAGCAGTTATCGAGCTGGGGGCAATCAGCCCCAGCATTTT

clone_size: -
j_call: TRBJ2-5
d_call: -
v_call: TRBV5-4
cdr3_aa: CASSLKTGQETQYF
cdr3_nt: TGTGCCAGCAGCTTGAAGACAGGCCAAGAGACCCAGTACTTC

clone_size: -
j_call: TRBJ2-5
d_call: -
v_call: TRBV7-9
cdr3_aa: CAITQAASQETQYF
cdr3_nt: TGTGCCATAACCCAGGCTGCCTCCCAAGAGACCCAGTACTTC

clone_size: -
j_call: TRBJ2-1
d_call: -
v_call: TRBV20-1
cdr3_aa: CSARKVGSSYNEQFF
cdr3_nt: TGCAGTGCTCGGAAAGTCGGCAGCTCCTACAATGAGCAGTTCTTC

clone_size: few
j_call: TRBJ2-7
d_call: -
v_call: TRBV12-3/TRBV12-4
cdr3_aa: CASSPYYDRSQSYEQYF
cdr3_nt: TGTGCCAGCAGCCCTTATTACGACAGGAGCCAGTCCTACGAGCAGTACTTC

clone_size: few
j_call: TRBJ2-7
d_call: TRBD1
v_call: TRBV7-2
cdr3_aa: CASSSSTGLEQYF
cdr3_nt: TGTGCCAGCAGCTCCTCGACAGGGCTCGAGCAGTACTTC

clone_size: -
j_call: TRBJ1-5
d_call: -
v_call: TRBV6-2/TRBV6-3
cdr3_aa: CASNQGSRDQPQHF
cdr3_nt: TGTGCCAGCAACCAGGGAAGTAGGGATCAGCCCCAGCATTTT

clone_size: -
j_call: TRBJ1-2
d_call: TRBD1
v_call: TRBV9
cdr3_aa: CASSVSGQGGGGYTF
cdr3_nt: TGTGCCAGCAGCGTTAGTGGACAGGGAGGAGGAGGCTACACCTTC

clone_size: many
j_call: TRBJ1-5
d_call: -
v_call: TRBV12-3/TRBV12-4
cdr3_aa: CASSLLPGVDQPQHF
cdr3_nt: TGTGCCAGCAGTTTATTGCCAGGGGTTGATCAGCCCCAGCATTTT

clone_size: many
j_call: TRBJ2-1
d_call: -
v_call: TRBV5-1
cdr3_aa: CASSLEPSHSVSSYNEQFF
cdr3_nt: TGCGCCAGCAGCTTGGAGCCCTCCCATAGCGTTAGCTCCTACAATGAGCAGTTCTTC

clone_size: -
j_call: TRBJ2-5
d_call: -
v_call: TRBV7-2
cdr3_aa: CASSLGLSLQETQYF
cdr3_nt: TGTGCCAGCAGCCTGGGACTGTCACTTCAAGAGACCCAGTACTTC

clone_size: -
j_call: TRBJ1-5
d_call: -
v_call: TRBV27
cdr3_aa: CASSFYGHNQPQHF
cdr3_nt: TGTGCCAGCAGTTTCTACGGACACAATCAGCCCCAGCATTTT

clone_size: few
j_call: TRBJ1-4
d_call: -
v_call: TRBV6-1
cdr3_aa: CASSPVSRNKLFF
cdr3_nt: TGTGCCAGCAGTCCCGTTAGCAGGAATAAACTGTTTTTT

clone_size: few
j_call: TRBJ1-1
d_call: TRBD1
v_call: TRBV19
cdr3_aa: CASTPGQGYVVTEAFF
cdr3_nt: TGTGCCAGTACCCCGGGACAGGGGTACGTCGTCACTGAAGCTTTCTTT

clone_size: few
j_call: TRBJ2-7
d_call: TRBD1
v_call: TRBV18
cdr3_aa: CASSRTQGAQEQYF
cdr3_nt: TGTGCCAGCTCACGAACTCAGGGGGCGCAGGAGCAGTACTTC

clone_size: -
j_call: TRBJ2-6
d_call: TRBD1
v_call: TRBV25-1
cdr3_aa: CASSVFQGAGANVLTF
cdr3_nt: TGTGCCAGCAGTGTATTTCAGGGGGCTGGGGCCAACGTCCTGACTTTC

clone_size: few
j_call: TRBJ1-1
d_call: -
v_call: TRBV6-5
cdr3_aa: CASSYKAGLEAFF
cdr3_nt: TGTGCCAGCAGTTACAAGGCAGGGCTGGAAGCTTTCTTT

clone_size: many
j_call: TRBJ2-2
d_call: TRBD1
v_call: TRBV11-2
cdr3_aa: CASSFSIYRGRVYTGELFF
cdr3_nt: TGTGCCAGCAGCTTTTCCATATACAGGGGGCGCGTGTACACCGGGGAGCTGTTTTTT

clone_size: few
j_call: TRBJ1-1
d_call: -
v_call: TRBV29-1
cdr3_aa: CSVTQGSNTEAFF
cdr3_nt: TGCAGCGTTACTCAGGGATCTAACACTGAAGCTTTCTTT

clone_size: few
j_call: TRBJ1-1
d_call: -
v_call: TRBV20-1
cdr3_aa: CSARDADSGYEAFF
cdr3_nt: TGCAGTGCTAGAGATGCGGACAGTGGTTATGAAGCTTTCTTT

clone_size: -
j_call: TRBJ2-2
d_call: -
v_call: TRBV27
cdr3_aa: CASSFSPGEGGGELFF
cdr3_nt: TGTGCCAGCAGTTTCTCGCCAGGGGAAGGAGGCGGGGAGCTGTTTTTT

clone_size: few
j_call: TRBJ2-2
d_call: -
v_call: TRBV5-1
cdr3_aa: CASSLAAAGEFTGELFF
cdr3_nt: TGCGCCAGCAGCTTGGCGGCGGCAGGGGAATTCACCGGGGAGCTGTTTTTT

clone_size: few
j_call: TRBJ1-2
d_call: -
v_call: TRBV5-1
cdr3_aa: CASSLTGSGPYGYTF
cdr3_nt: TGCGCCAGCAGCTTGACGGGCAGCGGACCGTATGGCTACACCTTC

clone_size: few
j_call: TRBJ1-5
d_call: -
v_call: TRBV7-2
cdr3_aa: CASSPGGLGQPQHF
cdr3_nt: TGTGCCAGCAGCCCGGGCGGCTTGGGGCAGCCCCAGCATTTT

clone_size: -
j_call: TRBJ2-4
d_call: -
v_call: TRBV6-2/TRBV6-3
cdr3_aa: CASSFILGEAKNIQYF
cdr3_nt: TGTGCCAGCAGTTTCATACTAGGAGAGGCCAAAAACATTCAGTACTTC

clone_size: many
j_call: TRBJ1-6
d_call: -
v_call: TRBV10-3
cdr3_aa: CAGKPYTNSPLHF
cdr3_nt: TGTGCCGGGAAGCCCTATACTAATTCACCCCTCCACTTT

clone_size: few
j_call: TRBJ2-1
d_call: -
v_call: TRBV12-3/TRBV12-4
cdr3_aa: CASRPRGGSSSYNEQFF
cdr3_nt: TGTGCCAGCAGACCCAGGGGGGGCTCGAGCTCCTACAATGAGCAGTTCTTC

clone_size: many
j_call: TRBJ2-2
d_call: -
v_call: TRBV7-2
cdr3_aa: CASSRDPTNTGELFF
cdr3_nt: TGTGCCAGCAGCAGGGACCCCACGAACACCGGGGAGCTGTTTTTT

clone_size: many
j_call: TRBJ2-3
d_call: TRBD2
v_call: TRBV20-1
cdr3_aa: CSAPSSLAGDTQYF
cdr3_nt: TGCAGTGCCCCCTCCTCTCTAGCGGGAGATACGCAGTATTTT

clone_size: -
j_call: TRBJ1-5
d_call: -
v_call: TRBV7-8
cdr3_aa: CASSLVGPGARLNQPQHF
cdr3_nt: TGTGCCAGCAGCTTAGTGGGCCCAGGGGCCCGTCTCAATCAGCCCCAGCATTTT

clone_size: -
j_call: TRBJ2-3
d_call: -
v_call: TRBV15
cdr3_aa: CATSPGSPTDTQYF
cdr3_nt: TGTGCCACCAGCCCGGGATCCCCCACAGATACGCAGTATTTT

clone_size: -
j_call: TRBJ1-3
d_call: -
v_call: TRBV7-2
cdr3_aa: CASSLVGRGGNTIYF
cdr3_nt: TGTGCCAGCAGCTTAGTCGGCAGGGGTGGAAACACCATATATTTT

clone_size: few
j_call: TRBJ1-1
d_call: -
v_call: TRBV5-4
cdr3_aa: CASSLYKGPNTEAFF
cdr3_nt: TGTGCCAGCAGCTTGTATAAGGGGCCGAACACTGAAGCTTTCTTT